This T cell receptor beta chain was recovered during a study of blood T cell repertoires in COVID-19. Across the whole study: COVID-19 samples from acute and convalescent phases originated in the United States, Italy and Spain.

Turning to this clone: The same CDR3 can be traced to other DNA sequences in this sample.

Sequenced by immunoSEQ multiplex PCR; TCRdb stores in-frame clones only, minus some. The repertoire holds fewer than 500,000 clones, 81% seen once, with 0.85% to 1.2% in the top ten. V was clipped by 0 bases and J by 4 bases, with 7 bases between them. CDR1 is SGHRS and CDR2 is YFSETQ in the germline V gene. CDR3 length: 13 residues. The source of this sequence is a human donor with acute or convalescent COVID-19. The donor label of this sample is uncertain. Sequencing was performed on peripheral blood. The chain recombines TRBV5-1 with TRBJ1-2, with D unresolved. The CDR3 coding sequence is TGCGCCAGCAGCTTGGTGACGGGCTATGGCTACACCTTC. Encoded protein: CASSLVTGYGYTF.